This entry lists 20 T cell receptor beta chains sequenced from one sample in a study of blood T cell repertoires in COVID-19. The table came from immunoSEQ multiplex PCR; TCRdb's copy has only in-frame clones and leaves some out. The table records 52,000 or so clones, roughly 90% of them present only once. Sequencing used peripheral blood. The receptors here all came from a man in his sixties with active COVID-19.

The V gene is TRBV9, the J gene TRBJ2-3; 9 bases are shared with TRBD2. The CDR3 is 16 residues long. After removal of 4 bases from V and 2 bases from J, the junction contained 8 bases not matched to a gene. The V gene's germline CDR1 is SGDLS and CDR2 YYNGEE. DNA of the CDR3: TGTGCCAGCAGCACGCGACTAGCGGACTACACAGATACGCAGTATTTT. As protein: CASSTRLADYTDTQYF.

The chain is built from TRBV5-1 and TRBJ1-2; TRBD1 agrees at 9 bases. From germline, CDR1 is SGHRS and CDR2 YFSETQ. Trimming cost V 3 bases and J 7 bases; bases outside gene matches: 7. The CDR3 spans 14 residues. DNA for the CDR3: TGCGCCAGCAGCTCGCCGGGACAGGGAGGTGGCTACACCTTC. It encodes CASSSPGQGGGYTF.

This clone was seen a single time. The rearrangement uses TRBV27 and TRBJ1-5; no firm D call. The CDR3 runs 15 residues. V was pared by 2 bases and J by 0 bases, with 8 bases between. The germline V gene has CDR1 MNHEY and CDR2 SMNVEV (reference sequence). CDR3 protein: CASSLDSYSNQPQHF. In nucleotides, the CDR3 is TGTGCCAGCAGTTTAGACTCCTATAGCAATCAGCCCCAGCATTTT.

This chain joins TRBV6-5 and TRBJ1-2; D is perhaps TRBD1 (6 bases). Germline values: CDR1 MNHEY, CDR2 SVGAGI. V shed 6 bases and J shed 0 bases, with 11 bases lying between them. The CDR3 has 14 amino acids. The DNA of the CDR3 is TGTGCCAGCAGACAGGGACAAACTAACTATGGCTACACCTTC. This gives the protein CASRQGQTNYGYTF.

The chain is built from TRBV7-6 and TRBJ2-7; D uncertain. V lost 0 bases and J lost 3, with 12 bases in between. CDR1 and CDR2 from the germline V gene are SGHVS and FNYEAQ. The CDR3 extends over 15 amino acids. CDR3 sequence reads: CASSLAATILYEQYF. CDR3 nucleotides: TGTGCCAGCAGCTTAGCGGCAACGATCCTCTACGAGCAGTACTTC.

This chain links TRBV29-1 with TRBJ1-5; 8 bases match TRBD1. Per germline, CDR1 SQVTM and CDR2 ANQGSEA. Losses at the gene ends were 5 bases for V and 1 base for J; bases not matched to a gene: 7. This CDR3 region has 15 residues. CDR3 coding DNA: TGCAGCGTTAGGACAGGGACGGCGAGCAATCAGCCCCAGCATTTT. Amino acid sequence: CSVRTGTASNQPQHF.

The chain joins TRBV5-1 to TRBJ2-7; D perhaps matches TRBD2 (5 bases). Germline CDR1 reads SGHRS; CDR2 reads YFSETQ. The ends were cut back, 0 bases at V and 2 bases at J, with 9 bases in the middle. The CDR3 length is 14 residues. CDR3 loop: CASSLASGTYEQYF. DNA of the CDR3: TGCGCCAGCAGCTTGGCCAGCGGTACCTACGAGCAGTACTTC.

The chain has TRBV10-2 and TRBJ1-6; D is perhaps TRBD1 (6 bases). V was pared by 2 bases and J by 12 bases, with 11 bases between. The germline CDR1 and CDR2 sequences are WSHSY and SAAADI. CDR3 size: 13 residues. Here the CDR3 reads CASSEDRRRPLHF. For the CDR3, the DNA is TGCGCCAGCAGTGAGGACAGGAGGAGACCCCTCCACTTT.

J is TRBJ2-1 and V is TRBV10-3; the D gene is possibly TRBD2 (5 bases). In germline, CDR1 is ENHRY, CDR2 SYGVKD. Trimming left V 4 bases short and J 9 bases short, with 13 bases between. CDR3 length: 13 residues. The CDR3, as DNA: TGTGCCATCAGTGGCGGTACTAGTGGTGAGCAGTTCTTC. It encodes CAISGGTSGEQFF.

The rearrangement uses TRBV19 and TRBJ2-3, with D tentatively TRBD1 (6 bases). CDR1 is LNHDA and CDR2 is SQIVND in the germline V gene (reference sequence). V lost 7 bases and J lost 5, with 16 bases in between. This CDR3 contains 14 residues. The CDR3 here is CASKGHVGEDTQYF. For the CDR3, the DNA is TGTGCCAGTAAGGGACACGTAGGGGAAGATACGCAGTATTTT. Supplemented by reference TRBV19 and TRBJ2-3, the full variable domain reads DGGITQSPKYLFRKEGQNVTLSCEQNLNHDAMYWYRQDPGQGLRLIYYSQIVNDFQKGDIAEGYSVSREKKESFPLTVTSAQKNPTAFYLCASKGHVGEDTQYFGPGTRLTVL.

This CDR3 is CASSTTGGAGQPQHF. The CDR3, as DNA: TGTGCCAGTAGTACAACAGGGGGCGCGGGACAGCCCCAGCATTTT. The J gene is TRBJ1-5, the V gene TRBV19, with 9 bases lining up with TRBD1. The CDR3 length is 15 residues. Germline V gene lookup returns CDR1 LNHDA and CDR2 SQIVND (reference sequence). V dropped 4 bases and J dropped 7; count of bases not matched to a gene: 8.

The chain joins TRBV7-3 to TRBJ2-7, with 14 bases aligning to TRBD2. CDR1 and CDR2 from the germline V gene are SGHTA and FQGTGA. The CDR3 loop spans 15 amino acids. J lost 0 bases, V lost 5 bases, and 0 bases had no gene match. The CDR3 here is CASSGTSGSSYEQYF. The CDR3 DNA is TGTGCCAGCAGCGGGACTAGCGGGAGCTCCTACGAGCAGTACTTC.

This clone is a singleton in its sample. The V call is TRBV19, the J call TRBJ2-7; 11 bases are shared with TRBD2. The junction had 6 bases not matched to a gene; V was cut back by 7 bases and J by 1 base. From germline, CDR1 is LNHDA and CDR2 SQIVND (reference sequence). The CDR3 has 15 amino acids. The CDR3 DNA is TGTGCCAGTACCTCCGGGACTAGCGGTTCCTACGAGCAGTACTTC. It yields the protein CASTSGTSGSYEQYF. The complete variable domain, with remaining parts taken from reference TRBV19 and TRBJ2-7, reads DGGITQSPKYLFRKEGQNVTLSCEQNLNHDAMYWYRQDPGQGLRLIYYSQIVNDFQKGDIAEGYSVSREKKESFPLTVTSAQKNPTAFYLCASTSGTSGSYEQYFGPGTRLTVT.

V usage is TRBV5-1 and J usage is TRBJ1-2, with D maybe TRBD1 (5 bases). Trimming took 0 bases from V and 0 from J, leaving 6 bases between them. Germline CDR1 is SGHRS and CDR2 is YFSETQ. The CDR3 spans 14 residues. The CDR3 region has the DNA TGCGCCAGCAGCTTGGAGGGGTCTAACTATGGCTACACCTTC. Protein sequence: CASSLEGSNYGYTF.

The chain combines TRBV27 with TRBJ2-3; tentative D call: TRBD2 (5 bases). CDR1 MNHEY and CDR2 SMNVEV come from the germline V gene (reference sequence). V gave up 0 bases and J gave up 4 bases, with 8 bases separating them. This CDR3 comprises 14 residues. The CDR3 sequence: CASSLSSGADTQYF. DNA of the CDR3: TGTGCCAGCAGTTTATCCAGCGGCGCAGATACGCAGTATTTT.

The CDR3 sequence is CASSDSGQVNTGELFF. Here the CDR3 DNA reads TGTGCCAGCAGTGACTCTGGCCAGGTGAACACCGGGGAGCTGTTTTTT. The J gene is TRBJ2-2, the V gene TRBV6-4, with D uncertain. CDR1 and CDR2 from the germline V gene are MRHNA and SNTAGT. This CDR3 spans 16 amino acids. Between the trimmed V and J ends, which lost 0 bases and 1 base, there was a span of 9 bases.

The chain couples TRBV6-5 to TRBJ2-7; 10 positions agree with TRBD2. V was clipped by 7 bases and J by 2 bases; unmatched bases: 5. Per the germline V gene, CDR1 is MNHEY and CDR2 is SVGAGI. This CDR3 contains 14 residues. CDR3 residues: CASTPSGRAYEQYF. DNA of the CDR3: TGTGCCAGCACCCCGAGCGGGAGGGCCTACGAGCAGTACTTC.

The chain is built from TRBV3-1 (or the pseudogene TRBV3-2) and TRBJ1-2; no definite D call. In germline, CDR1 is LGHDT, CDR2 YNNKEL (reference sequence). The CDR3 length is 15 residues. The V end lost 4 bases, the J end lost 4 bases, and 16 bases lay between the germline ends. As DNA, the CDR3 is TGTGCCAGCAGCCCCACGAAACGGGGTGTCTATGGCTACACCTTC. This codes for CASSPTKRGVYGYTF.

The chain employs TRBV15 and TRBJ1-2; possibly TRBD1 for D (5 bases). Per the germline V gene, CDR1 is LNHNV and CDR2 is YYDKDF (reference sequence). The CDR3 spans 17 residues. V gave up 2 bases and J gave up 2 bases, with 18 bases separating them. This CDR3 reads CATSRPAGPGQNYGYTF. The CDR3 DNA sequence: TGTGCCACCAGCAGACCCGCAGGGCCCGGACAAAACTATGGCTACACCTTC. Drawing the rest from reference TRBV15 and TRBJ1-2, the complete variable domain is DAMVIQNPRYQVTQFGKPVTLSCSQTLNHNVMYWYQQKSSQAPKLLFHYYDKDFNNEADTPDNFQSRRPNTSFCFLDIRSPGLGDTAMYLCATSRPAGPGQNYGYTFGSGTRLTVV.

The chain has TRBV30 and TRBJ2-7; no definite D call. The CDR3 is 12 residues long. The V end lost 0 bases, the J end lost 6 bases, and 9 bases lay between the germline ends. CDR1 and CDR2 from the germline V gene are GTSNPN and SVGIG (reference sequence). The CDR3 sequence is CAWSVESAEQYF. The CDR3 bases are TGTGCCTGGAGTGTTGAGTCTGCCGAGCAGTACTTC.